A selection of T cell receptor beta chains follows, all from one sample in a study of blood T cells in healthy people across ages. From the 5' RACE reads, TCRdb called clonotypes with MiXCR, one entry per CDR3 protein. The sample lists about 900,000 distinct CDR3 sequences, around 46% occurring once. Sequenced: blood. Receptors originate from a man younger than 45 in good health. The CDR3 runs from the conserved cysteine through the conserved F or W. The order of the fields is clone size, V gene, J gene, D gene, CDR3 DNA, CDR3 protein. A D gene is named only where the DNA matches it firmly. Clone size is given for some rows only: seen once, a few or many times, or a class if the clone is expanded.

-	TRBV21-1	TRBJ2-3	-	TGTGCCAGCAGCAAACCCGCGGCGGGCCGTCCCAATACGCAGTATTTT	CASSKPAAGRPNTQYF
-	TRBV28	TRBJ1-5	-	TGTGCCAGCAATCAGGGGATGGGCAATCAGCCCCAGCATTTT	CASNQGMGNQPQHF
few	TRBV6-5	TRBJ2-5	TRBD1	TGTGCCAGCAGCCCTTACGGGACAGCTGAAGAGACCCAGTACTTC	CASSPYGTAEETQYF
-	TRBV7-2	TRBJ1-2	-	TGTGCCAGCAGCTTAGCTTCAGCTTATGGCTACACCTTC	CASSLASAYGYTF
few	TRBV11-3	TRBJ2-3	-	TGTGCCAGCAGCTTTCCGGGGTCCAACTCGGATACGCAGTATTTT	CASSFPGSNSDTQYF
-	TRBV2	TRBJ1-1	-	TGTGCCAGCAGGACAAGTATGAACACTGAAGCTTTCTTT	CASRTSMNTEAFF
-	TRBV6-5	TRBJ2-3	-	TGTGCCAGCAGTTCGGATTCGGCAACCGGCACAGATACGCAGTATTTT	CASSSDSATGTDTQYF
-	TRBV28	TRBJ1-5	-	TGTGCCAGCAGTTTCTGGGGTTCGGGCAATCAGCCCCAGCATTTT	CASSFWGSGNQPQHF
-	TRBV6-2/TRBV6-3	TRBJ2-5	-	TGTGCCAGTCAAGACTATACAGAGACCCAGTACTTC	CASQDYTETQYF
few	TRBV10-3	TRBJ2-7	-	TGTGCCATCAGCAACCCTACGCACGATCCTTACGAGCAGTACTTC	CAISNPTHDPYEQYF
-	TRBV5-1	TRBJ2-7	TRBD2	TGCGCCAGCAGCTTGGGGGGGACTAGCGGAACCTACGAGCAGTACTTC	CASSLGGTSGTYEQYF
-	TRBV14	TRBJ2-1	-	TGTGCCAGCAGCCAAGGAGCGGCGCTGATATACGAGCAGTTCTTC	CASSQGAALIYEQFF
-	TRBV6-1	TRBJ2-7	TRBD1	TGTGCCTGCAGTCCCTATGGGCCGGGACAGGCGGCCTCCTACGAGCAGTACTTC	CACSPYGPGQAASYEQYF
-	TRBV5-6	TRBJ1-6	-	TGTGCCAGCAGCTTGAATACAGTTTTTAATTCACCCCTCCACTTT	CASSLNTVFNSPLHF
-	TRBV7-2	TRBJ2-7	TRBD1	TGTGCCAGCAGCTTAGCGACAGGGGTCAACGAGCAGTACTTC	CASSLATGVNEQYF
-	TRBV10-3	TRBJ1-2	-	TGTGCCATCAGTGAGTCTCAGCGTAGTGGCTACACCTTC	CAISESQRSGYTF
-	TRBV5-4	TRBJ2-4	TRBD2	TGTGCCAGCAGGGGTGGACTAGCGGGGGTCGGCTCAGAGCAGTACTTC	CASRGGLAGVGSEQYF
few	TRBV2	TRBJ2-1	TRBD1	TGTGCCACAAGGGGGAACAGGGGGAATGAGCAGTTCTTC	CATRGNRGNEQFF
-	TRBV6-6	TRBJ2-7	TRBD1	TGTGCCAGCACTCCCGGGACAGGAGTCTACGAGCAGTACTTC	CASTPGTGVYEQYF
few	TRBV27	TRBJ2-7	-	TGTGCCAGCAGTCCCACAGAGAGCTCCTACGAGCAGTACTTC	CASSPTESSYEQYF
few	TRBV27	TRBJ1-4	-	TGTGCCAGCAGCTCTATCTGGGGGGGGCTATTGTTTTTT	CASSSIWGGLLFF
many	TRBV6-1	TRBJ2-7	TRBD1	TGTGCCAGCAGTGGCGACAGGGGTTATTCCGAGCAGTACTTC	CASSGDRGYSEQYF
-	TRBV28	TRBJ2-7	-	TGTGCCAGCCTCCCCGGGGGCGGTTTTAATTCCTACGAGCAGTACTTC	CASLPGGGFNSYEQYF
once	TRBV15	TRBJ1-3	-	TGTGCCACCAGCAGAGAAGGGATCTCTGGAAACACCATATATTTT	CATSREGISGNTIYF
few	TRBV6-5	TRBJ2-1	TRBD2	TGTGCCAGCAATCCTCTAGCGGGGTTCAATGAGCAGTTCTTC	CASNPLAGFNEQFF
-	TRBV25-1	TRBJ2-7	-	TGTGCCAGCATCGGGGCAGGGATTATTTACGAGCAGTACTTC	CASIGAGIIYEQYF
-	TRBV5-1	TRBJ2-3	TRBD2	TGCGCCAGCAGCTTGGGAGGGGCTAGCGGGGTCACAGATACGCAGTATTTT	CASSLGGASGVTDTQYF
-	TRBV6-5	TRBJ1-1	-	TGTGCCAGCAGACTACCGGGGTTTGGGGTGAACACTGAAGCTTTCTTT	CASRLPGFGVNTEAFF
many	TRBV7-9	TRBJ2-1	TRBD2	TGTGCCAGCAGCTTAGCGCCCGGGACTAGCGGGGGCCTTTGGAATGAGCAGTTCTTC	CASSLAPGTSGGLWNEQFF
few	TRBV11-2	TRBJ1-1	-	TGTGCCAGCAGCTTAGAAACAGGGAGGGGCACTGAAGCTTTCTTT	CASSLETGRGTEAFF
-	TRBV7-2	TRBJ1-4	-	TGTGCCAGCAGCTCCTTTCAGATAGAAAAACTGTTTTTT	CASSSFQIEKLFF
few	TRBV4-1	TRBJ2-5	-	TGCGCCAGCAGCCAATCCTTTGGCGGGAACGGAGAGACCCAGTACTTC	CASSQSFGGNGETQYF
few	TRBV20-1	TRBJ2-7	-	TGCAGTGCTAGAAGGACACGCGCCCCCTCCTACGAGCAGTACTTC	CSARRTRAPSYEQYF
many	TRBV10-3	TRBJ1-6	TRBD1	TGTGCCATCAGTGGGGACAGGGGGAATTCACCCCTCCACTTT	CAISGDRGNSPLHF
-	TRBV5-1	TRBJ1-2	TRBD1	TGCGCCAGCGGACAGGGGGACTATGGCTACACCTTC	CASGQGDYGYTF
many	TRBV16	TRBJ2-1	-	TGTGCCAGCAGCCAATTAGGGGATGAGCAGTTCTTC	CASSQLGDEQFF
-	TRBV20-1	TRBJ2-5	-	TGCAGTGTCCCATCGGGGGTAGAGACCCAGTACTTC	CSVPSGVETQYF
-	TRBV6-5	TRBJ2-5	TRBD1	TGTGCCAGCGTCTCCTCCGGGACAGGGTTTTTCGGGGAGCAGTACTTC	CASVSSGTGFFGEQYF
many	TRBV10-3	TRBJ1-2	-	TGTGCCATCAGTGAGAGCAGGGGTTATGGCTACACCTTC	CAISESRGYGYTF
few	TRBV29-1	TRBJ1-2	-	TGCAGCGTTGAGGCCGTTAACTATGGCTACACCTTC	CSVEAVNYGYTF
-	TRBV29-1	TRBJ1-4	TRBD1	TGCAGCGTTGACCTGACAGGGGTTAATGAAAAACTGTTTTTT	CSVDLTGVNEKLFF
-	TRBV12-3/TRBV12-4	TRBJ2-1	-	TGTGCCAGCAGTTTTCAGGGCTATGAGCAGTTCTTC	CASSFQGYEQFF
once	TRBV6-2/TRBV6-3	TRBJ1-5	-	TGTGCCAGCAGTTACAGGAGGGTAGGCAATCAGCCCCAGCATTTT	CASSYRRVGNQPQHF
-	TRBV29-1	TRBJ2-3	-	TGCAGCGGGAGAGAGGATGCACCAAGCACAGATACGCAGTATTTT	CSGREDAPSTDTQYF
-	TRBV12-3/TRBV12-4	TRBJ2-1	-	TGTGCCATCTCCCTCATAGGGGATGAGCAGTTCTTC	CAISLIGDEQFF